This T cell receptor beta chain came from a study of cytomegalovirus exposure and HLA in healthy donors. With 60 Vbeta and 13 Jbeta primers, the PCR was carried out. The table came from immunoSEQ multiplex PCR; TCRdb's copy has only in-frame clones and leaves some out. Altogether about 120,000 clones are present, around 75% being singletons, with the ten largest covering 1.5% to 2%. Study outcomes and limitations: The study listed approximately 170 cytomegalovirus-associated TCR beta chains.

CDR3 size: 15 residues. Germline V gene lookup returns CDR1 GTSNPN and CDR2 SVGIG (reference sequence). J gave up 1 base and V 2 bases, and 5 bases lay outside the gene matches. This clone was seen a handful of times. What it recognizes is unknown. The sample taken for sequencing was PBMCs. The TCR was taken from a woman aged 18-29 years in good health and CMV-seronegative. This chain links TRBV30 with TRBJ1-1; the match to TRBD1 covers 9 bases. The CDR3 loop is CAWSLWGQGNTEAFF. The CDR3 bases are TGTGCCTGGAGTCTCTGGGGACAGGGGAACACTGAAGCTTTCTTT.